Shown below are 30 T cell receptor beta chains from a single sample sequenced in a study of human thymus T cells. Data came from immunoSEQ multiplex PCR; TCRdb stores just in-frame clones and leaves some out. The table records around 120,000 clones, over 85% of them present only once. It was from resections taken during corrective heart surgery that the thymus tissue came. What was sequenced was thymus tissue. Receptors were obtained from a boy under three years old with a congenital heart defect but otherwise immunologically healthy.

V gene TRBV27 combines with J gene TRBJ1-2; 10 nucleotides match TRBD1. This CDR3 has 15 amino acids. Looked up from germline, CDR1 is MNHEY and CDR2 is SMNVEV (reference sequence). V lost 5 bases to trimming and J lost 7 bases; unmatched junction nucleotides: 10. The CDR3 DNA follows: TGTGCCAGCAGTACAAACCACCGGGACAGGGGTGGCTACACCTTC. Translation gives CASSTNHRDRGGYTF.

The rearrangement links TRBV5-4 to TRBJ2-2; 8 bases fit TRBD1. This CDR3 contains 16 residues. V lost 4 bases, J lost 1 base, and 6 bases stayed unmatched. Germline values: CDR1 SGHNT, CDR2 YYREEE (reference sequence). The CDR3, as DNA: TGTGCCAGCAGCCCGAGGACAGGGAGGAACACCGGGGAGCTGTTTTTT. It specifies CASSPRTGRNTGELFF. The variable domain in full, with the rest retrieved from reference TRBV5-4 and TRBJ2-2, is ETGVTQSPTHLIKTRGQQVTLRCSSQSGHNTVSWYQQALGQGPQFIFQYYREEENGRGNFPPRFSGLQFPNYSSELNVNALELDDSALYLCASSPRTGRNTGELFFGEGSRLTVL.

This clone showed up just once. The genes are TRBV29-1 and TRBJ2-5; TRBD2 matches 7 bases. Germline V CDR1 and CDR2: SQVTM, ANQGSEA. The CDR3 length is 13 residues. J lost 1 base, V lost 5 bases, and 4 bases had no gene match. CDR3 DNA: TGCAGCGTTCAGCGCGGGAGCCAAGAGACCCAGTACTTC. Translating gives CSVQRGSQETQYF.

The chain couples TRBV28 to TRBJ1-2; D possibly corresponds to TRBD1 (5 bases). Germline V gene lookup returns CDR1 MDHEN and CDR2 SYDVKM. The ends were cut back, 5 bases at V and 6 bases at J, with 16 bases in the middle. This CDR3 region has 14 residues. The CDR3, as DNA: TGTGCCAGCAGTCCCCTGGGGGGGAAAAATGGCTACACCTTC. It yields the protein CASSPLGGKNGYTF.

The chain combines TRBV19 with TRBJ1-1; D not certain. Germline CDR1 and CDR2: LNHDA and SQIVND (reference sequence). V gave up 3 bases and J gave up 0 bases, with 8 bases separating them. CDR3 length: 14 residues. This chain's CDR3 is CASSIGPMNTEAFF. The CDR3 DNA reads TGTGCCAGTAGTATCGGACCCATGAACACTGAAGCTTTCTTT.

CDR3 nucleotides: TGTGCCAGCAGCTTAAACCGGCAGGGGATGGCTTTCTTT. Residues: CASSLNRQGMAFF. J is TRBJ1-1 and V is TRBV7-3; weak D call: TRBD1 (6 bases). The V and J ends lost 1 base and 11 bases respectively, with 14 bases between them. Per the germline V gene, CDR1 is SGHTA and CDR2 is FQGTGA. This CDR3 spans 13 amino acids.

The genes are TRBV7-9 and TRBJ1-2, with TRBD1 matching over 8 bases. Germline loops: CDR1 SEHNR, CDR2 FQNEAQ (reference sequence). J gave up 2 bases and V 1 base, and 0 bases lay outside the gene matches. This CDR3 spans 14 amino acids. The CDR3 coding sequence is TGTGCCAGCAGCTTAGACAGGGGGAACTATGGCTACACCTTC. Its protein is CASSLDRGNYGYTF.

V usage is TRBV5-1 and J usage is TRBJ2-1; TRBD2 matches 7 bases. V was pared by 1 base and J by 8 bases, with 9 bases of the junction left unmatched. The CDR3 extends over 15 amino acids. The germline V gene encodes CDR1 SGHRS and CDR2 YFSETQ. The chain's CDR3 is CASSLRWGGLYEQFF. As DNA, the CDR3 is TGCGCCAGCAGCTTGAGGTGGGGGGGACTTTATGAGCAGTTCTTC.

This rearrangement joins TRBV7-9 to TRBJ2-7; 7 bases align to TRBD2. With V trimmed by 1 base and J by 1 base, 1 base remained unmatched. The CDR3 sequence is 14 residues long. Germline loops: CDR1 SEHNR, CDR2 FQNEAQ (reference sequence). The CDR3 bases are TGTGCCAGCAGCTTAGAAGCGGGGTCCTACGAGCAGTACTTC. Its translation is CASSLEAGSYEQYF.

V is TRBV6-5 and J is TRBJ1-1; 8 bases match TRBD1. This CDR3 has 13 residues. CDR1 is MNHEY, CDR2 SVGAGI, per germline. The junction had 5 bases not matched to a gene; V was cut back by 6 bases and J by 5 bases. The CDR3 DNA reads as TGTGCCAGCAGAACAGGGGGGGGTACTGAAGCTTTCTTT. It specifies CASRTGGGTEAFF.

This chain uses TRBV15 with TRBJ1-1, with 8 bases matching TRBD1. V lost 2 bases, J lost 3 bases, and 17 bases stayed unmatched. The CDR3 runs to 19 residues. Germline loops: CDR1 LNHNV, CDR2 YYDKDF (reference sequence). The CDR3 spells CATSRPMTDRQGWDTEAFF. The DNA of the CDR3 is TGTGCCACCAGCAGACCGATGACCGACCGACAGGGGTGGGACACTGAAGCTTTCTTT.

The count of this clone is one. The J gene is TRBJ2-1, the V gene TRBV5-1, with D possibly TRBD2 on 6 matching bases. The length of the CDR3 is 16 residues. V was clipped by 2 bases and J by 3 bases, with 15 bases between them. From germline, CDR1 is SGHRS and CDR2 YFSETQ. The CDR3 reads CASSFYRDSLYNEQFF. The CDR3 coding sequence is TGCGCCAGCAGCTTTTACCGGGACTCTCTCTACAATGAGCAGTTCTTC.

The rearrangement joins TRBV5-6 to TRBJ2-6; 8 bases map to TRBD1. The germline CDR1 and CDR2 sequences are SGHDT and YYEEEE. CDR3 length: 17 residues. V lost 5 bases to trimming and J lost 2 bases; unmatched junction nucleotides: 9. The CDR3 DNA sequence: TGTGCCAGCAGGATCGGGACAGGTACGACTGGGGCCAACGTCCTGACTTTC. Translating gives CASRIGTGTTGANVLTF.

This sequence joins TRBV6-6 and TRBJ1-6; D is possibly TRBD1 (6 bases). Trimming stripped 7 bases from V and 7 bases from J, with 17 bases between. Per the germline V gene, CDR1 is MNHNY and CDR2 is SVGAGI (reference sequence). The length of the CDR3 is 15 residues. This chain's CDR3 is CASIHVGARNSPLHF. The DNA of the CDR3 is TGTGCCAGCATCCACGTGGGGGCGAGGAATTCACCCCTCCACTTT.

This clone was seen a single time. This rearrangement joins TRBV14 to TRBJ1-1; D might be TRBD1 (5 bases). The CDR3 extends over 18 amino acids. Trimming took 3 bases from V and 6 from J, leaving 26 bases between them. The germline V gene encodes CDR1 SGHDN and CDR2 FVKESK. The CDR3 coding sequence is TGTGCCAGCAGCCATGCAAGAACAGGACCCTTAGCTTCGGCTGAAGCTTTCTTT. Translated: CASSHARTGPLASAEAFF. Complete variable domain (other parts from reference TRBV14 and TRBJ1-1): EAGVTQFPSHSVIEKGQTVTLRCDPISGHDNLYWYRRVMGKEIKFLLHFVKESKQDESGMPNNRFLAERTGGTYSTLKVQPAELEDSGVYFCASSHARTGPLASAEAFFGQGTRLTVV.

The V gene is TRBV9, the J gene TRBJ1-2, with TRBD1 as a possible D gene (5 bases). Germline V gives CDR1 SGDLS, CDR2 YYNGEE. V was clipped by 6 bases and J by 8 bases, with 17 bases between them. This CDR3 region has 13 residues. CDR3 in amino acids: CASTSGGRLGYTF. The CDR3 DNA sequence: TGTGCCAGCACCTCGGGGGGAAGGTTGGGCTACACCTTC.

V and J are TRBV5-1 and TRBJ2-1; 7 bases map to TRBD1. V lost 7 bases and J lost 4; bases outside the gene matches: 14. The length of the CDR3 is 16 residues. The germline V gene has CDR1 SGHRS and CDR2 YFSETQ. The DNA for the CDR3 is TGCGCCAGCCGCGATGGGCCCGGGACAGCATACAATGAGCAGTTCTTC. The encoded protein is CASRDGPGTAYNEQFF.

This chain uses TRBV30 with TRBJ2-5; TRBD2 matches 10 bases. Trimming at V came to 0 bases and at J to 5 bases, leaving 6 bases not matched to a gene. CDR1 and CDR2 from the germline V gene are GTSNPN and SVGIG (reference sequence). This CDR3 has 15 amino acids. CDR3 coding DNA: TGTGCCTGGAGTGTAACGAGTAGCGGGGGGGAGACCCAGTACTTC. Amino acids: CAWSVTSSGGETQYF.

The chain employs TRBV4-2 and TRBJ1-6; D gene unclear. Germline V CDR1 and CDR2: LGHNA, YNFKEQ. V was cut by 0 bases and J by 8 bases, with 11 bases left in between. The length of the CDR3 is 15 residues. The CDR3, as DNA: TGTGCCAGCAGCCAAGATACGGGGTTTTATTCACCCCTCCACTTT. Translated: CASSQDTGFYSPLHF.

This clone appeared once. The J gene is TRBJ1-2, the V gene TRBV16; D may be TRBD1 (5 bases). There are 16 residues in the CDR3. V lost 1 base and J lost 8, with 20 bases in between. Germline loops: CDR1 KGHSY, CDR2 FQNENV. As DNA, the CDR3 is TGTGCCAGCAGCCAATATCTAGGGGACCTTGGCACAGGCTACACCTTC. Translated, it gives CASSQYLGDLGTGYTF.

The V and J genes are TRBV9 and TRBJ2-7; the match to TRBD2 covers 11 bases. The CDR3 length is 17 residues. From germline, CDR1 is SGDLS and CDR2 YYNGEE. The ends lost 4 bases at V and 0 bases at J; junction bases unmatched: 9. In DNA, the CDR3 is TGTGCCAGCAGCCCCCATACTAGCGGGGGTCTCTCCTACGAGCAGTACTTC. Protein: CASSPHTSGGLSYEQYF. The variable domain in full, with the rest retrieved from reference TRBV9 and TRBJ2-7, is DSGVTQTPKHLITATGQRVTLRCSPRSGDLSVYWYQQSLDQGLQFLIQYYNGEERAKGNILERFSAQQFPDLHSELNLSSLELGDSALYFCASSPHTSGGLSYEQYFGPGTRLTVT.

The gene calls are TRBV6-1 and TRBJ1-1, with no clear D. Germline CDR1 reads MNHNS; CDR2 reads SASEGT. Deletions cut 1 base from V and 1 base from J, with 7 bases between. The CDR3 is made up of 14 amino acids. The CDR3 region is CASSEDHRNTEAFF. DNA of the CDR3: TGTGCCAGCAGTGAAGACCACAGGAACACTGAAGCTTTCTTT.

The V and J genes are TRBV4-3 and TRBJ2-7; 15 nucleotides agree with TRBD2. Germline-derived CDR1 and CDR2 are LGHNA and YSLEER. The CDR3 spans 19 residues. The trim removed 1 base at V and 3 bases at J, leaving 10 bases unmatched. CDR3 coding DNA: TGCGCCAGCAGCCAAGTCGTCGGGACTAGCGGGGGGATAGGCTACGAGCAGTACTTC. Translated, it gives CASSQVVGTSGGIGYEQYF.

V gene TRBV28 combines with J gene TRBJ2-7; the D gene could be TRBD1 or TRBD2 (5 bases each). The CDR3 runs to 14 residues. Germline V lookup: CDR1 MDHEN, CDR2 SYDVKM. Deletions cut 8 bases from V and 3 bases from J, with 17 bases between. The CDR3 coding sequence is TGTGCCAGCCGAGGGCAGGACACACTCTACGAGCAGTACTTC. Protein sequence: CASRGQDTLYEQYF. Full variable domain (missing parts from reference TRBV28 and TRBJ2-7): DVKVTQSSRYLVKRTGEKVFLECVQDMDHENMFWYRQDPGLGLRLIYFSYDVKMKEKGDIPEGYSVSREKKERFSLILESASTNQTSMYLCASRGQDTLYEQYFGPGTRLTVT.

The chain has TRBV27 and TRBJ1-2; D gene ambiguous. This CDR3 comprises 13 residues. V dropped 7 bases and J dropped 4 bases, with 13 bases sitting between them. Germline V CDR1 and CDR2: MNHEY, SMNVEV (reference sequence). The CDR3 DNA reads TGTGCCAGCACCCCCCCCGACCTCTATGGCTACACCTTC. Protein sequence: CASTPPDLYGYTF.

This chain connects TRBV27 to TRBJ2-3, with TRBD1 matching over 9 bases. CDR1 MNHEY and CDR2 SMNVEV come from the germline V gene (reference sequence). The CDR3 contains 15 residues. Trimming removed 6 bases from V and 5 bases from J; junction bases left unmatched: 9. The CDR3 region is CASSGERGQGDTQYF. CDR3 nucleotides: TGTGCCAGCAGCGGCGAGCGGGGACAGGGAGATACGCAGTATTTT.

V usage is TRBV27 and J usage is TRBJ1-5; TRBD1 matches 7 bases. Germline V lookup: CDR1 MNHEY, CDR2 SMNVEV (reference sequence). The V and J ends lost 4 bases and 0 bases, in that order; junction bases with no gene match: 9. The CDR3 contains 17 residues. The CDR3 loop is CASSSSRDSDSNQPQHF. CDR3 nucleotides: TGTGCCAGCAGTTCGTCCCGGGACAGCGATAGCAATCAGCCCCAGCATTTT.

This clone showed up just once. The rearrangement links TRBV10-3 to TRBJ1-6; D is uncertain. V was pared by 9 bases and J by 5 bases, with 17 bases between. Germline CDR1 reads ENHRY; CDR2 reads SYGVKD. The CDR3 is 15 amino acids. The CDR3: CAIAKQRGDNSPLHF. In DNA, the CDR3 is TGTGCCATAGCAAAGCAGCGCGGTGATAATTCACCCCTCCACTTT.

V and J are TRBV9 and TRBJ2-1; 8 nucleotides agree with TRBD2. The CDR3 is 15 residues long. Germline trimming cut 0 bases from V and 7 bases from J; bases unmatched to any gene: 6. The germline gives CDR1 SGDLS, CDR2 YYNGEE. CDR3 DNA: TGTGCCAGCAGCGTAGTGAGCGGGGGAGAGAATGAGCAGTTCTTC. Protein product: CASSVVSGGENEQFF.

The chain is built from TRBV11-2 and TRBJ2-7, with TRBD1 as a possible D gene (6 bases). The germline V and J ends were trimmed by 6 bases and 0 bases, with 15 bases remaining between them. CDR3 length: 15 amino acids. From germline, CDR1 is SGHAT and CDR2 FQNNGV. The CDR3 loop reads CASRGAQWGSYEQYF. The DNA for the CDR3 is TGTGCCAGCAGGGGGGCCCAATGGGGCTCCTACGAGCAGTACTTC.